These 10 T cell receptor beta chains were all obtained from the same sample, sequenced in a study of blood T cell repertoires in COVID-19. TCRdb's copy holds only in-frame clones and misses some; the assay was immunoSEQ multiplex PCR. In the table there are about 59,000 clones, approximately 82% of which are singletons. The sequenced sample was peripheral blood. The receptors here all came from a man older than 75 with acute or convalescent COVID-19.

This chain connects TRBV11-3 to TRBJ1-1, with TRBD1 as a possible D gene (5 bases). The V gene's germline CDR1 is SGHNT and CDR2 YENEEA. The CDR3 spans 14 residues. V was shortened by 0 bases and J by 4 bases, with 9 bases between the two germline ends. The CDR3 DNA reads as TGTGCCAGCAGCTTAGATGGGGGGGGCACTGAAGCTTTCTTT. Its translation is CASSLDGGGTEAFF.

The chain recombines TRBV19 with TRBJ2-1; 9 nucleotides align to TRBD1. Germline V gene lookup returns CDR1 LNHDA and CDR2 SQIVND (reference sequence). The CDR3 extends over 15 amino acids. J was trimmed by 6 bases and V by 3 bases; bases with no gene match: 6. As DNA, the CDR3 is TGTGCCAGTAGTATCCCGGACAGGGGAGTCAATGAGCAGTTCTTC. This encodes CASSIPDRGVNEQFF.

The CDR3 sequence: CASSVAMGSSYEQYF. CDR3 sequence (DNA): TGTGCCAGCAGCGTCGCGATGGGGAGCTCCTACGAGCAGTACTTC. The V and J genes are TRBV9 and TRBJ2-7; a possible D gene is TRBD2 (5 bases). V gave up 2 bases and J gave up 0 bases, with 12 bases separating them. Germline V CDR1 and CDR2: SGDLS, YYNGEE. The CDR3 runs 15 residues.

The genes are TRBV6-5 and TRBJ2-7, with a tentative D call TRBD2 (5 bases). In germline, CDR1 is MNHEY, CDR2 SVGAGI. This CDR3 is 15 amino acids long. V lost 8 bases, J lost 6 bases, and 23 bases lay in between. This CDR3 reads CASGPRTLGGVEQYF. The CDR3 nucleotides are TGTGCCAGCGGCCCCCGGACTCTCGGAGGTGTCGAGCAGTACTTC.

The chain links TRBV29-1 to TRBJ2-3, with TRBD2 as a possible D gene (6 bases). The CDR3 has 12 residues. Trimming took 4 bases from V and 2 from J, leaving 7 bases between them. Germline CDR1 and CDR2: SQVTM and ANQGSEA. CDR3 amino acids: CSVGGDTDTQYF. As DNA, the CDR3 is TGCAGCGTTGGCGGGGACACAGATACGCAGTATTTT.

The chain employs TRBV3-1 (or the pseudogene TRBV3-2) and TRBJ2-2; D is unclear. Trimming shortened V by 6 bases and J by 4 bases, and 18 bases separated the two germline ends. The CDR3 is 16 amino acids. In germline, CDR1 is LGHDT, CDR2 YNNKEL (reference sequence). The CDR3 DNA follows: TGTGCCAGCAGTAACGCCGGGTCCTTTTTCACCGGGGAGCTGTTTTTT. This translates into CASSNAGSFFTGELFF.

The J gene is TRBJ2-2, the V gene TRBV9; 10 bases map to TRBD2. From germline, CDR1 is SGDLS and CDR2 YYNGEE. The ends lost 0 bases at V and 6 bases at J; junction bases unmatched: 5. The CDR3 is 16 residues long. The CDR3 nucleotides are TGTGCCAGCAGCGTAGTAAGCGGGGGGGCTCCCGGGGAGCTGTTTTTT. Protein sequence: CASSVVSGGAPGELFF.

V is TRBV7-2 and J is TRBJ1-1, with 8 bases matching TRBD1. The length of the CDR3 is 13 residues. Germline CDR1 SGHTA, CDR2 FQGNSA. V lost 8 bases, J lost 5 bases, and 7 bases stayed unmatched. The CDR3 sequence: CASADRVNTEAFF. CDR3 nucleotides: TGTGCCAGCGCGGACAGGGTAAATACTGAAGCTTTCTTT.

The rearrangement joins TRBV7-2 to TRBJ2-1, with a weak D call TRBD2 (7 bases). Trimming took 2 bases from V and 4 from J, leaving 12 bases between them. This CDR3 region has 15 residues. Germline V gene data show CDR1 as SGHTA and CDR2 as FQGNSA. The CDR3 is CASSLRGGRYNEQFF. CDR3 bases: TGTGCCAGCAGCTTAAGGGGGGGCCGGTACAATGAGCAGTTCTTC.

In nucleotides, the CDR3 is TGTGCCAGCAGCTTAGACGCGGTGAACACTGAAGCTTTCTTT. Its protein is CASSLDAVNTEAFF. V usage is TRBV7-9 and J usage is TRBJ1-1; no reliable D call. Germline CDR1 is SEHNR and CDR2 is FQNEAQ (reference sequence). The length of the CDR3 is 14 residues. Trimming took 1 base from V and 0 from J, leaving 6 bases between them.